This TCR beta chain derives from a study of blood T cell repertoires in COVID-19. At the level of the study: There were acute and convalescent COVID-19 samples, and they came from the United States, Italy and Spain. Sources were T cells, B-cell-depleted T cells, or PBMCs; the material itself was cDNA or gDNA.

This CDR3 region has 13 residues. V was shortened by 0 bases and J by 6 bases, with 5 bases between the two germline ends. Germline values: CDR1 SGHVS, CDR2 FQNEAQ. The Seattle site enrolled patients during active infection and followed them longitudinally. As originally analysed: Quantification of nucleated cells was approximated via reference gene primer amplification. The protocol was immunoSEQ multiplex PCR, while the TCRdb copy is restricted to in-frame clones and leaves out a portion. V and J calls and clone size are those listed in that table; D and trimming were worked out from the DNA. This table has about 44,000 clones, just over 90% appearing once.

Sequencing used peripheral blood. This receptor was obtained from a man aged 50-59 years with COVID-19, enrolled during active disease. This chain connects TRBV7-8 to TRBJ2-2; D is possibly TRBD1 (5 bases). CDR3 sequence reads: CASSLARAGELFF. For the CDR3, the DNA is TGTGCCAGCAGCTTAGCCAGGGCCGGGGAGCTGTTTTTT.